The next 20 T cell receptor beta chains were all read from a single sample in a study of molecular identifiers for immune sequencing clone quantification. TCRdb reprocessed the PCR reads via MiXCR and lists one record per CDR3 protein. The sample shows some 650,000 distinct CDR3 sequences, approximately 20% of them seen only once. Sequenced input: naive CD8+ T cells from blood, with Jurkat cell RNA spiked in. The subset is: FACS-sorted CD8+CD4-CCR7+CD45RA+ naive T cells. The receptors were sampled from a human donor in good health. Some libraries in this study had Jurkat cell RNA spiked in.

This clonotype was counted at least ten times. The rearrangement joins TRBV6-6 to TRBJ2-7; D may correspond to TRBD1 or TRBD2 (5 bases each). V was pared by 0 bases and J by 5 bases, with 14 bases between. This CDR3 spans 15 amino acids. The germline gives CDR1 MNHNY, CDR2 SVGAGI (reference sequence). CDR3 coding DNA: TGTGCCAGCAGTTACTCGACATTTGGGACGGACGAGCAGTACTTC. Translation gives CASSYSTFGTDEQYF.

The sample holds many counts of this clonotype. The CDR3: CASSFGVTDTQYF. The CDR3 region has the DNA TGCGCCAGCAGCTTTGGGGTCACAGATACGCAGTATTTT. This chain joins TRBV5-1 and TRBJ2-3; D unresolved. Trimming stripped 2 bases from V and 2 bases from J, with 6 bases between. The CDR3 totals 13 residues. Germline V gives CDR1 SGHRS, CDR2 YFSETQ.

This clonotype was counted between two and nine times. The chain links TRBV4-1 to TRBJ1-2; 9 nucleotides line up with TRBD1. CDR1 MGHRA and CDR2 YSYEKL come from the germline V gene. This CDR3 is built from 14 residues. J was trimmed by 6 bases and V by 4 bases; bases with no gene match: 6. Here the CDR3 reads CASSRGTGRDGYTF. The CDR3 bases are TGCGCCAGCAGCCGTGGGACAGGGAGGGATGGCTACACCTTC.

There are many counts of this clonotype. The chain recombines TRBV9 with TRBJ2-2; tentatively, D is TRBD1 or TRBD2 (5 bases each). The V gene's germline CDR1 is SGDLS and CDR2 YYNGEE. V gave up 3 bases and J gave up 4 bases, with 16 bases separating them. This CDR3 is 16 amino acids long. The CDR3: CASSAAGTSPTGELFF. The CDR3 DNA sequence: TGTGCCAGCAGCGCGGCCGGGACCAGCCCCACCGGGGAGCTGTTTTTT.

As for this clonotype: It may be a read error: a sequence one base away is much more abundant. The chain uses TRBV4-3 and TRBJ2-1; TRBD2 agrees at 10 bases. V gave up 4 bases and J gave up 15 bases; unmatched junction bases: 12. From germline, CDR1 is LGHNA and CDR2 YSLEER. The CDR3 runs to 14 residues. This CDR3 reads CASSPEPSGRLRFF. The DNA of the CDR3 is TGCGCCAGCAGCCCTGAGCCTAGCGGGAGACTGCGGTTCTTC.

There are many counts of this clonotype. V gene TRBV27 combines with J gene TRBJ2-5; D remains unclear. CDR1 MNHEY and CDR2 SMNVEV come from the germline V gene (reference sequence). The CDR3 totals 13 residues. Deletions cut 3 bases from V and 7 bases from J, with 12 bases between. The CDR3 nucleotides are TGTGCCAGCAGTTTTAGTGCCTCAGGGACCCAGTACTTC. As protein: CASSFSASGTQYF.

Comments on this clonotype: Here the CDR3 omits its conserved ending phenylalanine or tryptophan, so a read error is the likely source. This rearrangement joins TRBV12-3 or TRBV12-4 to TRBJ2-5; D possibly uses TRBD1 or TRBD2 (5 bases each). The CDR3 is made up of 15 amino acids. Deletions cut 5 bases from V and 5 bases from J, with 18 bases between. The CDR3 protein is CASSQGTPWGETQYL. The CDR3 bases are TGTGCCAGCAGTCAAGGGACCCCCTGGGGTGAGACCCAGTACCTC.

Only a few counts were recorded for this clonotype. The V call is TRBV6-2 or TRBV6-3, the J call TRBJ2-7; 7 positions match TRBD1. The CDR3 is 22 amino acids. Trimming at V came to 4 bases and at J to 0 bases, leaving 27 bases not matched to a gene. CDR1 MNHEY and CDR2 SVGEGT come from the germline V gene. For the CDR3, the DNA is TGTGCCAGCAGTTCGGGCCCTCTGATCCGGGACAGCTACAACCCGAGCTCCTACGAGCAGTACTTC. Amino acid sequence: CASSSGPLIRDSYNPSSYEQYF.

This clonotype was seen more than once but under ten times. This chain links TRBV2 with TRBJ2-1, with D perhaps matching TRBD2 (7 bases). The V gene's germline CDR1 is SNHLY and CDR2 FYNNEI. V was cut by 2 bases and J by 5 bases, with 19 bases left in between. There are 17 residues in the CDR3. The CDR3: CASSESGAGELNNEQFF. In DNA form, the CDR3 reads TGTGCCAGCAGTGAATCAGGGGCGGGAGAACTGAACAATGAGCAGTTCTTC.

The gene calls are TRBV5-6 and TRBJ2-7; a weak D match, TRBD2 (5 bases). The CDR3 runs 14 residues. With 4 bases removed from V and 4 bases from J, the gap between germline ends came to 15 bases. Germline V lookup: CDR1 SGHDT, CDR2 YYEEEE. DNA of the CDR3: TGTGCCAGCAGCCCCCCATCGGGGTTGTACGAGCAGTACTTC. It translates to CASSPPSGLYEQYF.

This clonotype was observed a few times. V and J are TRBV6-2 or TRBV6-3 and TRBJ2-3; the match to TRBD1 covers 7 bases. Germline CDR1 reads MNHEY; CDR2 reads SVGEGT. The V and J ends lost 7 bases and 0 bases, in that order; junction bases with no gene match: 7. CDR3 size: 15 residues. The CDR3 coding sequence is TGTGCCAGCAACCTCTTAGGGGGCAGCACAGATACGCAGTATTTT. Translation: CASNLLGGSTDTQYF.

This chain links TRBV4-3 with TRBJ2-5, with a tentative D call TRBD2 (5 bases). Per germline, CDR1 LGHNA and CDR2 YSLEER. The length of the CDR3 is 14 residues. The V and J ends lost 4 bases and 9 bases respectively, with 18 bases between them. Here the CDR3 reads CASSLGLSTEAQYF. The DNA of the CDR3 is TGCGCCAGCAGCCTTGGGCTCTCAACGGAGGCCCAGTACTTC.

On this clonotype itself: This sequence may be a read error, since a much larger clone differs from it by one base. The J gene is TRBJ2-4, the V gene TRBV28; possible D gene TRBD2, 5 bases. The germline gives CDR1 MDHEN, CDR2 SYDVKM. The CDR3 runs to 15 residues. The CDR3, as DNA: TGTGCCAGCAGTCTGTTTTCCGGGGTGAAAAACACTCAGTACTTC. Translating it yields CASSLFSGVKNTQYF.

This clonotype was counted many times. V is TRBV7-9 and J is TRBJ2-5; no reliable D call. In germline, CDR1 is SEHNR, CDR2 FQNEAQ (reference sequence). The CDR3 has 17 amino acids. The V end was cut by 4 bases, the J end by 0 bases, with 18 bases between. In nucleotides, the CDR3 is TGTGCCAGCAGCTCTAACATCTTAACCGCGTACCAAGAGACCCAGTACTTC. Translated, it gives CASSSNILTAYQETQYF.

This clonotype has ten or more counts. The rearrangement links TRBV7-9 to TRBJ1-1; no clear D gene. Germline CDR1 reads SEHNR; CDR2 reads FQNEAQ (reference sequence). This CDR3 contains 13 residues. V lost 7 bases to trimming and J lost 2 bases, with 11 bases between them. This CDR3 reads CASTPVVNTEAFF. The CDR3 DNA reads as TGTGCCAGCACCCCGGTGGTCAACACTGAAGCTTTCTTT.

This clonotype was seen more than once but under ten times. The junction differs from germline at one of its ends, possibly a read error. V is TRBV13 and J is TRBJ1-1, with 8 bases fitting TRBD1. From germline, CDR1 is PRHDT and CDR2 FYEKMQ (reference sequence). This CDR3 region has 14 residues. CDR3 bases: TGTGCCAGCAGCTGGGGACAGGAGAACGCTGAAGCTTTCTTT. The encoded protein is CASSWGQENAEAFF.

This clonotype was detected many times. The chain joins TRBV5-1 to TRBJ1-1; tentative D call: TRBD1 (5 bases). CDR1 is SGHRS and CDR2 is YFSETQ in the germline V gene. V lost 5 bases and J 7 bases, leaving 18 bases between the germline ends. CDR3 length: 14 amino acids. For the CDR3, the DNA is TGCGCCAGCAGTGAAACATTGGGGCCTATTGAAGCTTTCTTT. Protein product: CASSETLGPIEAFF.

Note on this clonotype: Compared with germline, one end of the junction differs, possibly owing to a read error. CDR3 in amino acids: CTSKIFDTTDTQYF. For the CDR3, the DNA is TGTACCAGTAAGATTTTCGACACGACAGATACGCAGTATTTT. The gene calls are TRBV19 and TRBJ2-3; D not certain. This CDR3 has 14 residues. Germline V gives CDR1 LNHDA, CDR2 SQIVND (reference sequence).

At least ten counts were recorded for this clonotype. J is TRBJ2-5 and V is TRBV11-2, with TRBD2 identical over 11 bases. Germline V lookup: CDR1 SGHAT, CDR2 FQNNGV. J was trimmed by 1 base and V by 4 bases; bases with no gene match: 8. This CDR3 spans 17 amino acids. CDR3 amino acids: CASSYPGLAEFQETQYF. For the CDR3, the DNA is TGTGCCAGCAGCTACCCGGGACTAGCGGAGTTCCAAGAGACCCAGTACTTC.

This clonotype showed up many times. The chain joins TRBV12-5 to TRBJ1-1; D possibly corresponds to TRBD1 (5 bases). Germline V CDR1 and CDR2: LGHNT, FRNRAP. This CDR3 has 15 residues. V was cut by 1 base and J by 0 bases, with 9 bases left in between. The CDR3: CASGLDGGLNTEAFF. CDR3 in DNA: TGTGCTAGTGGTTTGGATGGGGGATTGAACACTGAAGCTTTCTTT. Using reference TRBV12-5 and TRBJ1-1 for the parts outside the CDR3, the full variable domain is DARVTQTPRHKVTEMGQEVTMRCQPILGHNTVFWYRQTMMQGLELLAYFRNRAPLDDSGMPKDRFSAEMPDATLATLKIQPSEPRDSAVYFCASGLDGGLNTEAFFGQGTRLTVV.